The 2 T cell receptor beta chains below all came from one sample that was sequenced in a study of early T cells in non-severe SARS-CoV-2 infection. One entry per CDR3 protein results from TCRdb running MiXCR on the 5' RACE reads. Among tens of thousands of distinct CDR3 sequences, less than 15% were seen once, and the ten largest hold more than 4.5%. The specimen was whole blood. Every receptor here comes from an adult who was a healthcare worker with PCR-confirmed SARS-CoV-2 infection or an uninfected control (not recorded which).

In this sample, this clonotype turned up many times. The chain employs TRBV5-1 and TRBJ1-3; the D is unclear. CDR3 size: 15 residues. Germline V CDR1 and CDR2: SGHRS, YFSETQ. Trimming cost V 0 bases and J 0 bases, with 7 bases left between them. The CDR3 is CASSLAGTSGNTIYF. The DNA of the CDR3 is TGCGCCAGCAGCTTGGCGGGAACCTCTGGAAACACCATATATTTT.

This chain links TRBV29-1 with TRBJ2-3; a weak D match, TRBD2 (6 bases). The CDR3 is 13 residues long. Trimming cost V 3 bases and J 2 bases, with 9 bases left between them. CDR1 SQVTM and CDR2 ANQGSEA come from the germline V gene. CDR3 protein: CSVEGLVTDTQYF. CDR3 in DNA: TGCAGCGTTGAGGGACTTGTCACAGATACGCAGTATTTT.